The sequence of this T cell receptor beta chain was determined in a study of T-cell memory formation after mild COVID-19. In this sample, this clonotype turned up a few times. One entry per CDR3 protein, called by TCRdb with MiXCR from the 5' RACE reads. The sample consists of a few hundred thousand distinct CDR3 sequences, 20% to 25% of them appearing once. This CDR3 region has 11 residues. The V and J ends lost 6 bases and 6 bases respectively, with 9 bases between them. Per germline, CDR1 DFQATT and CDR2 SNEGSKA (reference sequence). The sequenced sample was PBMCs or a T cell subset sorted from them (not recorded which). This clonotype was obtained from a man younger than 35 who had mild COVID-19 (a few samples of this study predate the infection). Cell type and time point are not known. The chain has TRBV20-1 and TRBJ2-1, with D hard to call. CDR3: CSAVAINEQFF. DNA of the CDR3: TGCAGTGCAGTCGCCATCAATGAGCAGTTCTTC.